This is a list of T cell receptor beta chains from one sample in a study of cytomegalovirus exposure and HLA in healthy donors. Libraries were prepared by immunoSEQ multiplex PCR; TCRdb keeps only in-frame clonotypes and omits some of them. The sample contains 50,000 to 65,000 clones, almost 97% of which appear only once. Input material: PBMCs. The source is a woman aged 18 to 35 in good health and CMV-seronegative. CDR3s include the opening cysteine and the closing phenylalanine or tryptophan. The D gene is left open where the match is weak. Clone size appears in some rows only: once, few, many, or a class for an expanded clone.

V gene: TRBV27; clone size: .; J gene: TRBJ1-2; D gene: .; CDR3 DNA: TGTGCCAGCAGTTTGGAGGTGCGTGGAGGCGGGTACACCTTC; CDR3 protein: CASSLEVRGGGYTF
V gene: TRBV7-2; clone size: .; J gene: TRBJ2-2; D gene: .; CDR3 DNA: TGTGCCAGCAGCTTAGTGGTTCAGATCACCGGGGAGCTGTTTTTT; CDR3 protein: CASSLVVQITGELFF
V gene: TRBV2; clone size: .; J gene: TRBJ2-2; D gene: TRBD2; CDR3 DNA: TGTGCCAGCAGCCCCCCCGGGACTAGCGGGACCGGGGAGCTGTTTTTT; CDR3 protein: CASSPPGTSGTGELFF
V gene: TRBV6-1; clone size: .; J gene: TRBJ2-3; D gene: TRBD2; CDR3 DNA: TGTGCCAGCGGGTGGGCTAGCGGGGATACGCAGTATTTT; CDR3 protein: CASGWASGDTQYF
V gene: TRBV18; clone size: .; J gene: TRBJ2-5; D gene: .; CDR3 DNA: TGTGCCAGCTCACCATCGGCAGGACAAGAGACCCAGTACTTC; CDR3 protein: CASSPSAGQETQYF
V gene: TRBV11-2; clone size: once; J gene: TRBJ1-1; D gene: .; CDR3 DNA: TGTGCCAGCAGCTTAGCGGGAGGGGGGAGGAACACTGAAGCTTTCTTT; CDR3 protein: CASSLAGGGRNTEAFF
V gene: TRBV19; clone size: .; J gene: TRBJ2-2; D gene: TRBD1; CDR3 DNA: TGTGCCAGTACCCCGGGACAGGCGGCCGGGGAGCTGTTTTTT; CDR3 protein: CASTPGQAAGELFF
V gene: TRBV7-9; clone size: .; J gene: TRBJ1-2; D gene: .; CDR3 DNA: TGTGCCAGCAGCTTAGCGCTTTACGGAGACTATGGCTACACCTTC; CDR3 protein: CASSLALYGDYGYTF
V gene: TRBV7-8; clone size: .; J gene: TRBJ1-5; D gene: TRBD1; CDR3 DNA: TGTGCCAGCAGCTCCGAGGGGGCCCTTAGCAATCAGCCCCAGCATTTT; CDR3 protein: CASSSEGALSNQPQHF
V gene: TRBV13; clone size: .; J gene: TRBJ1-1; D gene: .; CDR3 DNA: TGTGCCAGCAGCTCGGGACTTGTTGCCGCTGGGTGGTCTGAAGCTTTCTTT; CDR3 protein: CASSSGLVAAGWSEAFF
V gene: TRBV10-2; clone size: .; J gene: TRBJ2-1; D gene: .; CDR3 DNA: TGCGCCAGCGCGTCTGTGTTACGTAGTGAGCAGTTCTTC; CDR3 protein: CASASVLRSEQFF
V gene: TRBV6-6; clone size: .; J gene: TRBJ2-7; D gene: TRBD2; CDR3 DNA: TGTGCCAGCAGTTACGTGGTGGGGGCTAGCGGGGGGTGGTACTTC; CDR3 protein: CASSYVVGASGGWYF
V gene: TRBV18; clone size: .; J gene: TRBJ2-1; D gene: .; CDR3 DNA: TGTGCCAGCTCACCATGGCCACAGGGTGGGAATGAGCAGTTCTTC; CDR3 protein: CASSPWPQGGNEQFF
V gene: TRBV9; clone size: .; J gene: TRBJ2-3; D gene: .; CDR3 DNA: TGTGCCAGCAGCGTATGGCACACAGATACGCAGTATTTT; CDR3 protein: CASSVWHTDTQYF
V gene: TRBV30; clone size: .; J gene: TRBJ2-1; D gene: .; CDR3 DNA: TGTGCCCTAGAGCGTCCCGCCTACAATGAGCAGTTCTTC; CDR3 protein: CALERPAYNEQFF
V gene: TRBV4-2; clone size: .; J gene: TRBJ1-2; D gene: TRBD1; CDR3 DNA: TGTGCCAGCAGCCAAGGCCGCTCCGGGACAGGGTATGGCTACACCTTC; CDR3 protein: CASSQGRSGTGYGYTF
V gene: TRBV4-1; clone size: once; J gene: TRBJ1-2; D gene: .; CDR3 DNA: TGCGCCAGCAGCCAAGTTCCCGGGGTCTCTAACTATGGCTACACCTTC; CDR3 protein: CASSQVPGVSNYGYTF
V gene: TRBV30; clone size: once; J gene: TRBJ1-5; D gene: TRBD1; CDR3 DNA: TGTGCCTGGAGTCAGGCAGGGGGTCAGCCCCAGCATTTT; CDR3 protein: CAWSQAGGQPQHF
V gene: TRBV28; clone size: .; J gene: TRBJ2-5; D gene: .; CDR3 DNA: TGTGCCAGCAGTTTACGGGCAGGGGAGCAGGAGACCCAGTACTTC; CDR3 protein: CASSLRAGEQETQYF
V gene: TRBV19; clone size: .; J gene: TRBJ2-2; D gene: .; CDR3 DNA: TGTGCCAGTACCCACTTGCACACCGGGGAGCTGTTTTTT; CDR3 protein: CASTHLHTGELFF
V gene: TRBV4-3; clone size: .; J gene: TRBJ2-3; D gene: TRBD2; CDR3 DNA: TGCGCCAGCAGCCCGGGACTAGCGGGATCGACCAATACGCAGTATTTT; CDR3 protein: CASSPGLAGSTNTQYF
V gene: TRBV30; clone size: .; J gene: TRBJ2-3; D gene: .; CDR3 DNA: TGTGCCTGGACGGCCCTAGGAGGACGGAGCTTTACAGATACGCAGTATTTT; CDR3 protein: CAWTALGGRSFTDTQYF
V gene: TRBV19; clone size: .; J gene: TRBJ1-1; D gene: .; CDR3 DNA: TGTGCCAGTAGTCCCAAGAACACTGAAGCTTTCTTT; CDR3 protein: CASSPKNTEAFF
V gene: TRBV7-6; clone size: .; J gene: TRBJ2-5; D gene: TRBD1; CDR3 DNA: TGTGCCAGCAGAGCTCCCCCACCACGGGGCACAGGGGCAACGAGGTACCAAGAGACCCAGTACTTC; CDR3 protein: CASRAPPPRGTGATRYQETQYF
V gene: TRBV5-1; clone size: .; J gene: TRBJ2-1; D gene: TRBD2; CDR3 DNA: TGCGCCAGCAGCTTAGGAGTCTCAGCGGGGGGAGGGGATGAGCAGTTCTTC; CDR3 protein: CASSLGVSAGGGDEQFF
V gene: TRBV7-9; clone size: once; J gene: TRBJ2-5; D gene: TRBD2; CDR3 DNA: TGTGCCAGCAGCACCGTCGGGGGCGGGGGGGCCGGAGAGACCCAGTACTTC; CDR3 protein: CASSTVGGGGAGETQYF
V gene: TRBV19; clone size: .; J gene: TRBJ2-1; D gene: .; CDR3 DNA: TGTGCCAGTAGTTCAAGGGGAAATGAGCAGTTCTTC; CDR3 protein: CASSSRGNEQFF
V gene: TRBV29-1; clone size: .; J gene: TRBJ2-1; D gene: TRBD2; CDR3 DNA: TGCAGCGTTGAGGGACTAGCGGGGACCTACAATGAGCAGTTCTTC; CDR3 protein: CSVEGLAGTYNEQFF
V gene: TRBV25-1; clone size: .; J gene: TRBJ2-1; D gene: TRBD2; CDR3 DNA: TGTGCCAGCACCCCGGGACTAGCGGGCAGCTCCTACAATGAGCAGTTCTTC; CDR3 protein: CASTPGLAGSSYNEQFF
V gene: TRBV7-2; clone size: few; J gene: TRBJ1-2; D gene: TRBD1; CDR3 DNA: TGTGCCAGCAGCTTAGACAGGGGAAACTATGGCTACACCTTC; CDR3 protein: CASSLDRGNYGYTF
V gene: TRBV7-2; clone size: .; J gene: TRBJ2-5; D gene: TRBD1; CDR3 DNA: TGTGCCAGCAGCTTAGGGTGGCGGACAGGGGGGGAGACCCAGTACTTC; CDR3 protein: CASSLGWRTGGETQYF
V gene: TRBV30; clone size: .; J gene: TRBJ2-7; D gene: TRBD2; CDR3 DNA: TGTGCCTGGAGTGGGGCGGGAGGGCTGGAGCAGTACTTC; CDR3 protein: CAWSGAGGLEQYF
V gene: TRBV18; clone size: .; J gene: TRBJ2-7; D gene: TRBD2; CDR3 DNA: TGTGCCAGCTCACCGGGACTAGCGGGAGGCGAGCAGTACTTC; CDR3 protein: CASSPGLAGGEQYF
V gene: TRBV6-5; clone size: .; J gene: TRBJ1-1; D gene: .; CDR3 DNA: TGTGCCAGCAGTTACTTGGCCATGATGAACACTGAAGCTTTCTTT; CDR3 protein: CASSYLAMMNTEAFF